This T cell receptor beta chain was sequenced in a study of technical replicates of blood from a few donors. There are 14 residues in the CDR3. V dropped 8 bases and J dropped 3 bases, with 14 bases sitting between them. Per the germline V gene, CDR1 is SGHTA and CDR2 is FQGNSA. Assay used: immunoSEQ multiplex PCR; TCRdb lists only in-frame clones, some missing. In the table there are tens of thousands of clones, 92% of which are singletons. The receptor comes from a human donor in good health. The V call is TRBV7-2, the J call TRBJ1-5, with TRBD1 as a possible D gene (6 bases). The specimen was T cells isolated from PBMCs. Here the CDR3 DNA reads TGTGCCAGCGGGACGGACAGTCTCAATCAGCCCCAGCATTTT. Protein product: CASGTDSLNQPQHF.